A single sample gave rise to the 8 T cell receptor beta chains below, sequenced in a study of shared clonotypes between healthy human individuals (dated by TCRdb to 2018 to 2021). The library was generated by the immunoSEQ multiplex PCR assay. TCRdb mirrors the immuneACCESS table, restricted to in-frame sequences. Some clones are absent from its copies; in checked studies, under half trace to an unresolved V gene, and the reason for the others is unknown. The sample data list some 1.5 million clones, and approximately 98% of these were observed just once. The ten largest clones represent roughly 0.4% of the sample. Sequenced input: naive CD4+ T cells sorted from blood. The cell subset or site label here, explained by the study, means: CD45RA+ positively selected. The receptors derive from a man aged 30 to 45 in good health.

The rearrangement links TRBV18 to TRBJ1-3, with D hard to call. Germline assignment: CDR1 KGHSH and CDR2 LQKENI. This CDR3 region has 16 residues. V lost 0 bases to trimming and J lost 4 bases, with 13 bases between them. The CDR3 sequence is CASSPPGNNLGNTIYF. CDR3 nucleotides: TGTGCCAGCTCACCACCGGGGAACAATCTGGGAAACACCATATATTTT.

This sequence joins TRBV11-2 and TRBJ2-7; TRBD2 aligns across 14 bases. Germline assignment: CDR1 SGHAT and CDR2 FQNNGV. The CDR3 is 18 residues long. V shed 5 bases and J 2 bases; nucleotides not matched to a gene: 11. CDR3 loop: CASSQRTSGRTFAYEQYF. CDR3 DNA: TGTGCCAGCAGCCAACGGACTAGCGGGAGGACCTTCGCCTACGAGCAGTACTTC.

The chain recombines TRBV7-7 with TRBJ2-1; 12 bases match TRBD2. The length of the CDR3 is 16 residues. Germline V lookup: CDR1 SSHAT, CDR2 FNYEAQ (reference sequence). V lost 1 base to trimming and J lost 7 bases; unmatched junction nucleotides: 5. CDR3 loop: CASSLGLAGDGNEQFF. CDR3 DNA: TGTGCCAGCAGCTTAGGACTAGCGGGAGACGGGAATGAGCAGTTCTTC.

This clone was counted once. In nucleotides, the CDR3 is TGTGCCAGCAGCTTTGGGACGGCCTGGGATGGAAACACCATATATTTT. Residues: CASSFGTAWDGNTIYF. V usage is TRBV5-4 and J usage is TRBJ1-3, with a weak D call TRBD1 (5 bases). CDR1 and CDR2 from the germline V gene are SGHNT and YYREEE (reference sequence). This CDR3 has 16 residues. The V and J ends lost 2 bases and 3 bases respectively, with 15 bases between them.

The rearrangement uses TRBV5-4 and TRBJ2-7; D gene ambiguous. V dropped 0 bases and J dropped 5 bases, with 9 bases sitting between them. The CDR3 runs 13 residues. Germline assignment: CDR1 SGHNT and CDR2 YYREEE (reference sequence). The DNA for the CDR3 is TGTGCCAGCAGCTTGGGACCGGGTGACGAGCAGTACTTC. This translates into CASSLGPGDEQYF.

The chain combines TRBV7-9 with TRBJ2-7; a possible D gene is TRBD1 (6 bases). Trimming shortened V by 5 bases and J by 3 bases, and 8 bases separated the two germline ends. CDR1 and CDR2 from the germline V gene are SEHNR and FQNEAQ (reference sequence). The CDR3 sequence is 12 residues long. CDR3 nucleotides: TGTGCCAGCAGCCGGACAGTCTACGAGCAGTACTTC. Protein product: CASSRTVYEQYF.

The chain uses TRBV6-1 and TRBJ2-5, with 7 bases identical to TRBD1. Per the germline V gene, CDR1 is MNHNS and CDR2 is SASEGT. Trimming took 6 bases from V and 1 from J; bases not matched to a gene: 8. The CDR3 runs 15 residues. In DNA form, the CDR3 reads TGTGCCAGCAGCGAGACAGGGTCCAGCCAAGAGACCCAGTACTTC. Residues: CASSETGSSQETQYF.

The gene calls are TRBV7-9 and TRBJ2-7; 8 bases are a match to TRBD1. This CDR3 contains 14 residues. Germline V gene sequence: CDR1 SEHNR, CDR2 FQNEAQ (reference sequence). Trimming removed 4 bases from V and 5 bases from J; junction bases left unmatched: 7. The CDR3 is CASSSSGTGNEQYF. In DNA form, the CDR3 reads TGTGCCAGCAGCTCGTCCGGGACAGGTAACGAGCAGTACTTC.